This TCR beta chain was retrieved from a study of persistence of HIV-infected CD4 T cells. The overall study: Up to about 180 mL blood was drawn at multiple time points; a couple of donors had single-time leukapheresis.

This clone appeared once. Its antigen is as yet unknown. Study-level points and caveats: Compared with CD3/CD28-stimulated cells, CMV- and Gag-responding cells showed lower TCRbeta richness.

Sequencing used immunoSEQ version 4 in survey mode. The assay was immunoSEQ multiplex PCR, and TCRdb's table has in-frame clones only and misses some. The table includes tens of thousands of clones, 88% detected once. This nonspecific control used anti-CD3/anti-CD28 bead stimulation of CD4+ T cells. Sorting selected CD4+ T cells upregulating both CD40 ligand and CD69. Inclusion required CMV-positive serology and CD4+ counts above 400 cells/uL. CD8-depleted PBMCs were stimulated 15 to 20 hours with anti-CD28/CD49d costimulation, CD40-blocking antibody and enfuvirtide. CDR3 length: 16 residues. Germline assignment: CDR1 LNHDA and CDR2 SQIVND (reference sequence). V lost 8 bases, J lost 12 bases, and 17 bases stayed unmatched.

This TCR came from an adult woman with HIV who was CMV-seropositive. Here the sequenced sample was CD4+ T cells sorted from PBMCs after roughly 18-hour stimulation, taken from a patient who received antiretroviral therapy. The genes are TRBV19 and TRBJ2-1, with TRBD2 identical over 12 bases. In DNA, the CDR3 is TGTGCCAGTGGGCCCCCGACTAGCGGGGGTCCGGGGGGGCAGTTCTTC. It codes for CASGPPTSGGPGGQFF.